The 4 T cell receptor beta chains below were found in one sample sequenced in a study of neurological immune-mediated disorders. Each CDR3 protein gets one entry after TCRdb re-called the 5' RACE reads with MiXCR. Counted here are 30,000 to 40,000 distinct CDR3 sequences, roughly 7% occurring once; the ten biggest clones make up around 4.4%. What was sequenced was PBMCs. Receptor source: a woman aged 40 to 49 in good health.

This clonotype was recorded at least ten times. The chain has TRBV5-8 and TRBJ2-7; 8 bases are a match to TRBD2. V shed 7 bases, J shed 4 bases, and the junction held 10 bases outside the gene matches. CDR3 length: 14 residues. Per germline, CDR1 SGHTS and CDR2 YDEGEE. This CDR3 is CASDMMREAYEQYF. In DNA form, the CDR3 reads TGTGCCAGCGACATGATGCGGGAGGCGTACGAGCAGTACTTC.

This clonotype was seen repeatedly, ten times or more. The chain recombines TRBV29-1 with TRBJ2-3, with 7 bases fitting TRBD1. With V trimmed by 2 bases and J by 4 bases, 12 bases remained unmatched. The germline V gene has CDR1 SQVTM and CDR2 ANQGSEA. The CDR3 sequence is 16 residues long. CDR3 sequence: CSVEKLGVQGADTQYF. The CDR3 nucleotides are TGCAGCGTTGAAAAGTTGGGGGTGCAGGGGGCAGATACGCAGTATTTT.

This clonotype came up many times. The chain uses TRBV20-1 and TRBJ1-1; D not certain. The CDR3 is 12 residues long. V gave up 6 bases and J gave up 3 bases, with 11 bases separating them. The V gene's germline CDR1 is DFQATT and CDR2 SNEGSKA (reference sequence). CDR3 DNA sequence: TGCAGTGCCGCGGTGGAAGACACTGAAGCTTTCTTT. Amino acids: CSAAVEDTEAFF.

This clonotype was counted ten times or more. The rearrangement links TRBV7-8 to TRBJ1-5; D call uncertain. Germline V gene data show CDR1 as SGHVS and CDR2 as FQNEAQ. The ends were cut back, 0 bases at V and 7 bases at J, with 16 bases in the middle. The CDR3 runs to 16 residues. The CDR3 region is CASSLARSVARQPQHF. The CDR3 nucleotides read TGTGCCAGCAGCTTAGCGAGGTCTGTAGCGAGGCAGCCCCAGCATTTT.